Below, one T cell receptor beta chain is given with its context. The antigen remains undetermined. These data are taken from a study of cytomegalovirus exposure and HLA in healthy donors. Whole-study context: Earlier, 110 million or so unique TCR beta sequences were recovered from 170 million or so T cells by an analysis. General study points: Exclusion applied to some V segments, including TRBV6-2 and TRBV6-3, as they were indistinguishable. TCR beta chain V- and J-gene trimming was linked, in a later analysis, to a missense variant in DCLRE1C. Later analysis reportedly placed an Asian-associated ancestry cluster below the roughly 600-donor mean in N-insertions.

Germline lookup yields CDR1 GTSNPN and CDR2 SVGIG (reference sequence). Deletions cut 0 bases from V and 1 base from J, with 10 bases between. This CDR3 has 14 residues. Primers included in the PCR were 60 Vbeta and 13 Jbeta primers. Sequencing was performed with immunoSEQ multiplex PCR; in TCRdb, only in-frame clones are kept and a portion is missing. The sample yields about 150,000 clones, roughly 84% seen once. The origin of this receptor is a boy younger than 10 in good health and CMV-seronegative. The source material was PBMCs. The chain employs TRBV30 and TRBJ2-7; D gene uncertain. The CDR3 DNA sequence: TGTGCCTGGAGTGTACGCGGCCTATCCTACGAGCAGTACTTC. This translates into CAWSVRGLSYEQYF. Full variable domain (outside the CDR3, taken from reference TRBV30 and TRBJ2-7): SQTIHQWPATLVQPVGSPLSLECTVEGTSNPNLYWYRQAAGRGLQLLFYSVGIGQISSEVPQNLSASRPQDRQFILSSKKLLLSDSGFYLCAWSVRGLSYEQYFGPGTRLTVT.